This entry describes one T cell receptor beta chain. Its antigen is not known. A read error may produce the germline difference seen at one junction end. One entry per CDR3 protein results from TCRdb running MiXCR on the reads. Of 400,000 to 600,000 distinct CDR3 sequences in the sample, approximately 40% were seen once. These data come from a study of T cell repertoires in cytomegalovirus infection. Background on the study: Newly reported HLA-C-restricted and thoroughly characterized HLA-B-restricted CMV epitopes were employed. TCR beta signatures that were public indicated CMV infection and matching HLA type.

This CDR3 region has 10 residues. Germline loops: CDR1 DFQATT, CDR2 SNEGSKA (reference sequence). Sequenced material: cultured PBMCs, taken from culture after CMV antigen stimulation. The genes are TRBV20-1 and TRBJ2-5; no clear D. The clonotype was recovered from a human donor in good health (CMV status not recorded). Some clones in this sample may be carry-over from other donors' samples. CDR3 in DNA: TGCAGTGCTAGACAAGAGGCCCAGTACTTC. It encodes CSARQEAQYF.